Shown below are 27 T cell receptor beta chains from a single sample sequenced in a study of T cell changes during pregnancy in multiple sclerosis. Method: immunoSEQ multiplex PCR; TCRdb's copy keeps in-frame clones and lacks some. The top ten hold 2% to 2.5% of the sample, which has around 66,000 clones, around 91% seen once. The source material was peripheral blood, sampled in the third trimester of pregnancy. Receptors were obtained from a female donor in good health, enrolled as a control in a pregnancy study.

The genes are TRBV18 and TRBJ2-7; a possible D gene is TRBD1 (6 bases). V gave up 3 bases and J gave up 1 base, with 19 bases separating them. The germline V gene encodes CDR1 KGHSH and CDR2 LQKENI. CDR3 length: 17 residues. CDR3 region: CASSPKSTGTLSYEQYF. CDR3 DNA sequence: TGTGCCAGCTCACCGAAATCCACCGGGACACTATCCTACGAGCAGTACTTC.

In its sample, this clone was seen once. The chain has TRBV28 and TRBJ2-7; TRBD2 agrees at 7 bases. Germline V CDR1 and CDR2: MDHEN, SYDVKM. This CDR3 is built from 13 residues. V shed 6 bases, J shed 3 bases, and the junction held 5 bases outside the gene matches. DNA for the CDR3: TGTGCCAGCAGCTTTGGGGGGGGCTACGAGCAGTACTTC. This encodes CASSFGGGYEQYF. Full variable domain (outside the CDR3, taken from reference TRBV28 and TRBJ2-7): DVKVTQSSRYLVKRTGEKVFLECVQDMDHENMFWYRQDPGLGLRLIYFSYDVKMKEKGDIPEGYSVSREKKERFSLILESASTNQTSMYLCASSFGGGYEQYFGPGTRLTVT.

The J gene is TRBJ2-5, the V gene TRBV19; 9 bases map to TRBD2. The CDR3 is 14 amino acids. The J segment lost 4 bases and the V segment lost 6 bases, leaving 6 bases of the junction unmatched. Germline CDR1 and CDR2: LNHDA and SQIVND (reference sequence). CDR3: CASSPGLALETQYF. In DNA form, the CDR3 reads TGTGCCAGTAGCCCCGGACTAGCGTTAGAGACCCAGTACTTC.

The chain uses TRBV5-4 and TRBJ2-7; D is possibly TRBD2 (5 bases). V was trimmed by 4 bases and J by 5 bases, leaving 31 bases between them. The germline CDR1 and CDR2 sequences are SGHNT and YYREEE (reference sequence). CDR3 length: 19 residues. The CDR3 loop reads CASSHPGFRGPHRTDEQYF. CDR3 nucleotides: TGTGCCAGCAGCCACCCGGGGTTTCGAGGCCCTCATAGAACGGACGAGCAGTACTTC.

The chain combines TRBV6-1 with TRBJ1-5, with TRBD1 matching 9 bases. The V and J ends lost 6 bases and 5 bases, in that order; junction bases with no gene match: 2. The CDR3 has 13 amino acids. Germline CDR1 is MNHNS and CDR2 is SASEGT. The CDR3 region has the DNA TGTGCCAGCAGAGGGACAGGGCATCAGCCCCAGCATTTT. Protein: CASRGTGHQPQHF.

The rearrangement uses TRBV27 and TRBJ2-5, with 7 nucleotides matching TRBD1. The trim removed 5 bases at V and 0 bases at J, leaving 18 bases unmatched. CDR1 is MNHEY and CDR2 is SMNVEV in the germline V gene (reference sequence). This CDR3 is 19 amino acids long. This chain's CDR3 is CASSPFYLGTESYQETQYF. The CDR3, as DNA: TGTGCCAGCAGTCCCTTTTACTTGGGGACAGAGTCGTACCAAGAGACCCAGTACTTC.

The rearrangement uses TRBV5-1 and TRBJ1-2; a weak D match, TRBD1 (6 bases). The CDR3 totals 14 residues. The V and J ends lost 0 bases and 8 bases respectively, with 14 bases between them. Per germline, CDR1 SGHRS and CDR2 YFSETQ. CDR3 sequence (DNA): TGCGCCAGCAGCTTGGAGGCCCCAGGGGACGGCTACACCTTC. It specifies CASSLEAPGDGYTF.

The chain couples TRBV27 to TRBJ1-4, with 7 bases lining up with TRBD1. Germline assignment: CDR1 MNHEY and CDR2 SMNVEV (reference sequence). Germline trimming cut 6 bases from V and 7 bases from J; bases unmatched to any gene: 8. The length of the CDR3 is 14 residues. CDR3 protein: CASRGTEGGEKLFF. The CDR3 DNA is TGTGCCAGCAGGGGGACAGAGGGTGGTGAAAAACTGTTTTTT.

This clone was seen only once. The chain couples TRBV6-6 to TRBJ1-2; 8 bases match TRBD1. This CDR3 comprises 14 residues. Trimming at V came to 5 bases and at J to 4 bases, leaving 6 bases not matched to a gene. Germline-derived CDR1 and CDR2 are MNHNY and SVGAGI (reference sequence). The CDR3 DNA reads TGTGCCAGCAGTGACCAGGGGGCGGGCTATGGCTACACCTTC. Its translation is CASSDQGAGYGYTF.

V usage is TRBV5-1 and J usage is TRBJ1-2, with D unclear. This CDR3 contains 14 residues. CDR1 is SGHRS and CDR2 is YFSETQ in the germline V gene. Trimming shortened V by 0 bases and J by 7 bases, and 13 bases separated the two germline ends. DNA for the CDR3: TGCGCCAGCAGCTTGGATGTAGGCAGAGGTGGCTACACCTTC. Amino acid sequence: CASSLDVGRGGYTF. The whole variable domain, remainder taken from reference TRBV5-1 and TRBJ1-2, is KAGVTQTPRYLIKTRGQQVTLSCSPISGHRSVSWYQQTPGQGLQFLFEYFSETQRNKGNFPGRFSGRQFSNSRSEMNVSTLELGDSALYLCASSLDVGRGGYTFGSGTRLTVV.

This clone occurred once. The V gene is TRBV2, the J gene TRBJ1-5; D gene ambiguous. This CDR3 comprises 13 residues. Trimming shortened V by 9 bases and J by 2 bases, and 11 bases separated the two germline ends. CDR1 and CDR2 (germline): SNHLY, FYNNEI. The CDR3 region is CASGGPGNQPQHF. DNA of the CDR3: TGTGCCAGTGGAGGTCCAGGCAATCAGCCCCAGCATTTT.

The V gene is TRBV4-2, the J gene TRBJ2-5; 8 positions match TRBD2. The CDR3 has 15 amino acids. After removal of 0 bases from V and 2 bases from J, the junction contained 2 bases not matched to a gene. Germline values: CDR1 LGHNA, CDR2 YNFKEQ. CDR3 DNA: TGTGCCAGCAGCCAAGAAACTAGCGGACAAGAGACCCAGTACTTC. It codes for CASSQETSGQETQYF.

The chain joins TRBV2 to TRBJ1-3, with D uncertain. In germline, CDR1 is SNHLY, CDR2 FYNNEI. V was cut by 4 bases and J by 3 bases, with 16 bases left in between. The CDR3 contains 16 residues. Written as DNA, the CDR3 is TGTGCCAGCAGTGTTGGAGGGCCTACGTATGGAAACACCATATATTTT. Its protein product is CASSVGGPTYGNTIYF.

Worth noting for this clone: This CDR3 is missing its conserved last phenylalanine or tryptophan, likely due to a read error. It is unclear where the CDR3 begins or ends on the DNA, so no DNA is shown, and the CDR3 is as TCRdb lists it. The chain links TRBV19 to TRBJ1-1. Per germline, CDR1 LNHDA and CDR2 SQIVND (reference sequence). Both ends counted, the CDR3 spans 8 residues. This CDR3 reads CASSSPFV.

The chain couples TRBV28 to TRBJ2-7, with TRBD2 matching over 7 bases. Germline V gives CDR1 MDHEN, CDR2 SYDVKM. This CDR3 comprises 14 residues. The junction had 11 bases not matched to a gene; V was cut back by 6 bases and J by 6 bases. The CDR3 DNA follows: TGTGCCAGCAGCCGGGGAGGGAGGTCGTCCGAGCAGTACTTC. Translating it yields CASSRGGRSSEQYF.

This chain connects TRBV7-2 to TRBJ2-3, with 13 positions matching TRBD2. The CDR3 loop spans 15 amino acids. Germline values: CDR1 SGHTA, CDR2 FQGNSA. After removal of 6 bases from V and 5 bases from J, the junction contained 5 bases not matched to a gene. CDR3 region: CASRLAGGHIDTQYF. CDR3 nucleotides: TGTGCCAGCAGACTAGCGGGAGGGCATATAGATACGCAGTATTTT.

The chain links TRBV2 to TRBJ2-2; TRBD2 is a possible D gene (5 bases). The CDR3 has 12 residues. Trimming took off 6 bases at V and 5 bases at J, with 7 bases between the two ends. Germline-derived CDR1 and CDR2 are SNHLY and FYNNEI. CDR3 loop: CASRTGTGELFF. CDR3 nucleotides: TGTGCCAGCAGAACGGGGACCGGGGAGCTGTTTTTT.

The chain joins TRBV2 to TRBJ1-2; D gene uncertain. This CDR3 region has 12 residues. Trimming pared 4 bases from V and 6 bases from J, leaving 9 bases between. Germline-derived CDR1 and CDR2 are SNHLY and FYNNEI. The CDR3 DNA is TGTGCCAGCAGTGTTTATAAAAATGGCTACACCTTC. Its translation is CASSVYKNGYTF.

The chain carries TRBV9 and TRBJ2-1, with 12 bases lining up with TRBD2. Germline V gene data show CDR1 as SGDLS and CDR2 as YYNGEE. V trimming: 3 bases; J trimming: 3 bases; junction bases outside the gene matches: 1. CDR3 length equals 15 residues. For the CDR3, the DNA is TGTGCCAGCAGCGAGACTAGCGGGGGCTACAATGAGCAGTTCTTC. Protein product: CASSETSGGYNEQFF.

The table lists this clone with a count of one. This rearrangement joins TRBV27 to TRBJ1-5, with a tentative D call TRBD1 (5 bases). This CDR3 region has 15 residues. The V gene lost 3 bases and the J gene lost 7 bases, with 16 bases spanning the gap. In germline, CDR1 is MNHEY, CDR2 SMNVEV (reference sequence). The CDR3 here is CASSLEKGFGQPQHF. For the CDR3, the DNA is TGTGCCAGCAGTTTGGAGAAGGGGTTTGGCCAGCCCCAGCATTTT.

This chain uses TRBV19 with TRBJ1-1; D call uncertain. Germline loops: CDR1 LNHDA, CDR2 SQIVND (reference sequence). The CDR3 contains 15 residues. Trimming removed 7 bases from V and 0 bases from J, with 15 bases in between. CDR3 nucleotides: TGTGCCAGTACTCACCGGGAGGCCTTGAACACTGAAGCTTTCTTT. Encoded protein: CASTHREALNTEAFF.

The gene calls are TRBV6-5 and TRBJ2-2; D is undetermined. Germline-derived CDR1 and CDR2 are MNHEY and SVGAGI. V lost 2 bases, J lost 7 bases, and 8 bases lay in between. CDR3 length equals 13 residues. CDR3 in amino acids: CASSYDTSGELFF. Written as DNA, the CDR3 is TGTGCCAGCAGTTACGATACGAGCGGGGAGCTGTTTTTT.

The V gene is TRBV4-1, the J gene TRBJ2-7, with 9 bases that match TRBD1. V trimming: 4 bases; J trimming: 1 base; junction bases outside the gene matches: 8. This CDR3 has 16 amino acids. Germline loops: CDR1 MGHRA, CDR2 YSYEKL. CDR3 nucleotides: TGCGCCAGCAGCCCTGGGGGACAGGGTTTATCCTACGAGCAGTACTTC. It codes for CASSPGGQGLSYEQYF.

This clone was recorded only once. V is TRBV28 and J is TRBJ2-7, with 7 bases that match TRBD1. V lost 6 bases and J lost 2; bases outside the gene matches: 4. Per germline, CDR1 MDHEN and CDR2 SYDVKM. CDR3 length: 13 amino acids. This CDR3 reads CASRAGTAYEQYF. The CDR3, as DNA: TGTGCCAGCAGGGCCGGGACAGCCTACGAGCAGTACTTC.

This clone was picked up a small number of times. J is TRBJ1-1 and V is TRBV7-9; D is unclear. Trimming shortened V by 6 bases and J by 1 base, and 6 bases separated the two germline ends. Germline V gene data show CDR1 as SEHNR and CDR2 as FQNEAQ (reference sequence). CDR3 length: 12 amino acids. The DNA for the CDR3 is TGTGCCAGCAGATCAAAGAACACTGAAGCTTTCTTT. Protein product: CASRSKNTEAFF. The variable domain in full, completed from reference TRBV7-9 and TRBJ1-1, reads DTGVSQNPRHKITKRGQNVTFRCDPISEHNRLYWYRQTLGQGPEFLTYFQNEAQLEKSRLLSDRFSAERPKGSFSTLEIQRTEQGDSAMYLCASRSKNTEAFFGQGTRLTVV.

This chain joins TRBV20-1 and TRBJ1-2, with a possible D match to TRBD1 (5 bases). The V gene lost 3 bases and the J gene lost 4 bases, with 6 bases spanning the gap. Germline loops: CDR1 DFQATT, CDR2 SNEGSKA (reference sequence). This CDR3 spans 11 amino acids. In DNA form, the CDR3 reads TGCAGTGCTAGGGGGCTCTATGGCTACACCTTC. Translated, it gives CSARGLYGYTF.

This chain joins TRBV7-9 and TRBJ1-1, with 8 bases matching TRBD1. Germline V CDR1 and CDR2: SEHNR, FQNEAQ (reference sequence). This CDR3 spans 16 amino acids. J lost 2 bases, V lost 1 base, and 6 bases had no gene match. This CDR3 is CASSLVSGTGNTEAFF. The DNA for the CDR3 is TGTGCCAGCAGCTTAGTTTCCGGGACAGGAAACACTGAAGCTTTCTTT. The entire variable domain, with the rest obtained from reference TRBV7-9 and TRBJ1-1, is as follows: DTGVSQNPRHKITKRGQNVTFRCDPISEHNRLYWYRQTLGQGPEFLTYFQNEAQLEKSRLLSDRFSAERPKGSFSTLEIQRTEQGDSAMYLCASSLVSGTGNTEAFFGQGTRLTVV.